This T cell receptor beta chain was obtained from a study of CD8 T cells in Susac syndrome. With random hexamers, 0.5 to 1 ug RNA was reverse transcribed. One entry per CDR3 protein, called by TCRdb with MiXCR from the immunoSEQ multiplex PCR reads. The table lists approximately 170,000 distinct CDR3 sequences, just over 90% of them singletons. V shed 5 bases and J shed 11 bases, with 19 bases lying between them. Germline V gives CDR1 DFQATT, CDR2 SNEGSKA (reference sequence). This CDR3 is 13 amino acids long. The sequence was collected from a human donor in good health. The genes are TRBV20-1 and TRBJ1-5; maybe TRBD1 (6 bases). Sequencing used CD4+ T cells from PBMCs. CDR3 in amino acids: CSALGSGAVAQHF. The CDR3 bases are TGCAGTGCTCTAGGGTCAGGGGCAGTGGCCCAGCATTTT.